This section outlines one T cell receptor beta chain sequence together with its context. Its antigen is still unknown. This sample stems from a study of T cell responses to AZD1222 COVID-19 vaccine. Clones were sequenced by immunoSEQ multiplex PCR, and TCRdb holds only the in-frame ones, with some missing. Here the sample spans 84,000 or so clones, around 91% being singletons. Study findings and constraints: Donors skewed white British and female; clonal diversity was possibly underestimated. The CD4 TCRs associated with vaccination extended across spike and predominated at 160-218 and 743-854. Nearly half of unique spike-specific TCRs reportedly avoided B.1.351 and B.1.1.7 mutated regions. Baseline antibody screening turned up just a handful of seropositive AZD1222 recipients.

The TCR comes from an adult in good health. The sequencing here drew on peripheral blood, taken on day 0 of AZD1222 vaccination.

CDR3 protein: CASSPGLAGGTDTQYF. DNA of the CDR3: TGTGCCAGCAGCCCAGGACTAGCGGGAGGGACAGATACGCAGTATTTT. The chain carries TRBV9 and TRBJ2-3; 15 bases match TRBD2. Per germline, CDR1 SGDLS and CDR2 YYNGEE. The CDR3 loop spans 16 amino acids. V shed 4 bases, J shed 3 bases, and the junction held 3 bases outside the gene matches. Full variable domain (remainder filled in from reference TRBV9 and TRBJ2-3): DSGVTQTPKHLITATGQRVTLRCSPRSGDLSVYWYQQSLDQGLQFLIQYYNGEERAKGNILERFSAQQFPDLHSELNLSSLELGDSALYFCASSPGLAGGTDTQYFGPGTRLTVL.